The source of this T cell receptor beta chain is a study of T cells after yellow fever vaccination. The wider study: Fractions of limited cellularity were prepared by means of SMART-Seq v4 Ultra Low Input. Study results and caveats: Contaminants from the bulk population, in the form of abundant clonotypes, could be found in FACS-sorted repertoires. Detected again after the booster were most primary-vaccination clones, at almost 97% CD4 and about 90% CD8.

The table lists this clonotype with many counts. Its antigen is as yet unknown. CDR1 MNHEY and CDR2 SVGEGT come from the germline V gene. The V and J ends lost 6 bases and 3 bases respectively, with 12 bases between them. The CDR3 totals 13 residues. One entry per CDR3 protein, called by TCRdb with MiXCR from the 5' RACE reads. Among 150,000 to 200,000 distinct CDR3 sequences listed, 6% to 7.5% were seen once. The gene calls are TRBV6-2 or TRBV6-3 and TRBJ2-7; D is unclear. The sample consisted of CD4+ T cells sorted from PBMCs, taken roughly 5 days after the first yellow fever vaccination. The receptor comes from a young man who received the YFV17D yellow fever vaccine. The CDR3 bases are TGTGCCAGCAGCCTTACAGCCAACTACGAGCAGTACGTC. Translating gives CASSLTANYEQYV.